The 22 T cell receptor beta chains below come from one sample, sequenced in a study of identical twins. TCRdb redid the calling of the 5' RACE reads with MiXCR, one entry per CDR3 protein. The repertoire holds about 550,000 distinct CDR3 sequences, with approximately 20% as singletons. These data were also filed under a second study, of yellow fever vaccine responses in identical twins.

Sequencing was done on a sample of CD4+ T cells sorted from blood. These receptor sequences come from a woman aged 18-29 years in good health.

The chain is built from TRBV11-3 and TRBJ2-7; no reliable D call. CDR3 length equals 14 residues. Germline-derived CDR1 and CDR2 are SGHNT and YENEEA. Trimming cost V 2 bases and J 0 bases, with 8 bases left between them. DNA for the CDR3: TGTGCCAGCAGCTTATTGTTAAGCTCCTACGAGCAGTACTTC. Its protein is CASSLLLSSYEQYF.

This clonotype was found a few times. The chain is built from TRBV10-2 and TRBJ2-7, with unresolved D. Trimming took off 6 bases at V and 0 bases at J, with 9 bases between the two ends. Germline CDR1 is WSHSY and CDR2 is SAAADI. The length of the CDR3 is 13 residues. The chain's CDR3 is CASRMGSSYEQYV. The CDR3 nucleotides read TGCGCCAGCAGGATGGGTAGCTCCTACGAGCAGTACGTC.

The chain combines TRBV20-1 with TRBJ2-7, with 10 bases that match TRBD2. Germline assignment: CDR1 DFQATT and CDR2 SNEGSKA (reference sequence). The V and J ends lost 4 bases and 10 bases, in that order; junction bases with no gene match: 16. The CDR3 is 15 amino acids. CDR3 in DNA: TGCAGTGCTAACCCCTTAGCGGGAGGACTAGTCGTACAGTACTTC. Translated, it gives CSANPLAGGLVVQYF.

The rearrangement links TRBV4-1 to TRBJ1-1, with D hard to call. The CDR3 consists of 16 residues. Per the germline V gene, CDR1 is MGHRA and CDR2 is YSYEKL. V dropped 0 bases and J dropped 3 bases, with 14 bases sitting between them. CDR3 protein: CASSQDRTAPHTEAFF. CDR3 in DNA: TGCGCCAGCAGCCAAGATCGAACAGCGCCACACACTGAAGCTTTCTTT.

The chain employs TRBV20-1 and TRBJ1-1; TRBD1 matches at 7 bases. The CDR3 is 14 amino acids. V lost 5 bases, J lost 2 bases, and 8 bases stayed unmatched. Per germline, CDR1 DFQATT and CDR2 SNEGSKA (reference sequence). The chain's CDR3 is CSASNGQVNTEAFF. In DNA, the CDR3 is TGCAGTGCTTCCAACGGACAGGTCAACACTGAAGCTTTCTTT.

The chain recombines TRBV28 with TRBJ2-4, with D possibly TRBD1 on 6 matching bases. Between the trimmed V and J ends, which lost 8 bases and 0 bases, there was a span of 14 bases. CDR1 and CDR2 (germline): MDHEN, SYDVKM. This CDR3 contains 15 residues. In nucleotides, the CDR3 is TGTGCCAGCGGCCTAGGGGGTTTAGCCAAAAACATTCAGTACTTC. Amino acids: CASGLGGLAKNIQYF.

The CDR3 coding sequence is TGTGCCACCAGTGATTTGTCGCCGGGGCAGGGGGCGAAAGATACGCAGTATTTT. Protein product: CATSDLSPGQGAKDTQYF. This chain uses TRBV24-1 with TRBJ2-3; 8 nucleotides align to TRBD1. Germline-derived CDR1 and CDR2 are KGHDR and SFDVKD. This CDR3 contains 18 residues. The trim removed 0 bases at V and 5 bases at J, leaving 12 bases unmatched.

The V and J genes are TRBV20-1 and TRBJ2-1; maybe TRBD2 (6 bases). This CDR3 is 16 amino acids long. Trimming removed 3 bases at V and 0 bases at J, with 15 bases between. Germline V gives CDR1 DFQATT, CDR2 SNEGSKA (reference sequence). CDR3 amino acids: CSARPGLPSSYNEQFF. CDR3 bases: TGCAGTGCTAGGCCGGGACTTCCCAGCTCCTACAATGAGCAGTTCTTC.

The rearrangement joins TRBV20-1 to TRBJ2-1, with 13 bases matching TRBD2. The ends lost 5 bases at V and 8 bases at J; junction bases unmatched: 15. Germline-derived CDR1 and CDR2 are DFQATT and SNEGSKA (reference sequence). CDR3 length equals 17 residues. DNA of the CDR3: TGCAGTGCTGAACCCACTAGCGGGGGGGCGAATCCGGATGAGCAGTTCTTC. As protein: CSAEPTSGGANPDEQFF.

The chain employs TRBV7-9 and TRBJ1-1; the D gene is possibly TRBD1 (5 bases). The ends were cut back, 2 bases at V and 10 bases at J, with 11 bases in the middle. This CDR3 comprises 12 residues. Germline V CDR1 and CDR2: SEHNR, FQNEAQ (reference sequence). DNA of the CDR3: TGTGCCAGCAGCTTATTGGCCCAGGGAGCTTTCTTT. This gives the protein CASSLLAQGAFF. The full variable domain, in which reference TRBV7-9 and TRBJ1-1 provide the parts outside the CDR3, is DTGVSQNPRHKITKRGQNVTFRCDPISEHNRLYWYRQTLGQGPEFLTYFQNEAQLEKSRLLSDRFSAERPKGSFSTLEIQRTEQGDSAMYLCASSLLAQGAFFGQGTRLTVV.

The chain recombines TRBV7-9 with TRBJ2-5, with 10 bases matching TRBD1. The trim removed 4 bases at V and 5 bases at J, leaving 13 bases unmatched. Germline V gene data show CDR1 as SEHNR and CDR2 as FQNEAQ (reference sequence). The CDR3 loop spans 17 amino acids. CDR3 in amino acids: CASSSRQGALLGETQYF. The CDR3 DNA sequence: TGTGCCAGCAGCTCACGACAGGGGGCCTTATTGGGGGAGACCCAGTACTTC.

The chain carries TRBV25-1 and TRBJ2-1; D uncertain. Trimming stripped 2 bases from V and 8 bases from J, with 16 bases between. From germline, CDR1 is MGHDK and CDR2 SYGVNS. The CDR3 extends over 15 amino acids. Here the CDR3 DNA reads TGTGCCAGCAGTGAAACCCTCGCCCTCCGGGATGAGCAGTTCTTC. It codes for CASSETLALRDEQFF.

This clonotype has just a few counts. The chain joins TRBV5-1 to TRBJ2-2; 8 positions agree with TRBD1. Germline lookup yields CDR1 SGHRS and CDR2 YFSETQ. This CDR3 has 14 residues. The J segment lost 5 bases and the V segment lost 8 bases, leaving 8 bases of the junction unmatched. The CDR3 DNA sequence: TGCGCCAGTACGGACAGGGAGCGGACCGGGGAGCTGTTTTTT. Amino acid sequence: CASTDRERTGELFF.

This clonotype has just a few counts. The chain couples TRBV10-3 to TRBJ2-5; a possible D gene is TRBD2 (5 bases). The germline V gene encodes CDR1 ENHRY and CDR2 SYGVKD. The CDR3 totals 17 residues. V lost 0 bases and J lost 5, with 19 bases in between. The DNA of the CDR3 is TGTGCCATCAGTGAGTCGATATCTGGAGGCCTCCGGGAGACCCAGTACTTC. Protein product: CAISESISGGLRETQYF.

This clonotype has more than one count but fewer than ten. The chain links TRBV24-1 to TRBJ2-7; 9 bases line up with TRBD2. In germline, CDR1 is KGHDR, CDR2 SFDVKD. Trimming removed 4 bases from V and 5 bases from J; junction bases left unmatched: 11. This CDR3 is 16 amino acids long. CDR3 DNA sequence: TGTGCCACCAGTGAGGGAGCCTTGGCTAGCGGGAACGAGCAGTACTTC. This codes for CATSEGALASGNEQYF.

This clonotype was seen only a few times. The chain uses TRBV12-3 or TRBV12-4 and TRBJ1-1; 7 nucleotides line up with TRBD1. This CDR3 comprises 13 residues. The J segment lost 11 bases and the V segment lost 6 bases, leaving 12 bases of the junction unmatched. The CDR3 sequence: CASSLKGAGVAFF. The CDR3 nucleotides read TGTGCCAGCAGCCTTAAGGGGGCGGGGGTGGCTTTCTTT.

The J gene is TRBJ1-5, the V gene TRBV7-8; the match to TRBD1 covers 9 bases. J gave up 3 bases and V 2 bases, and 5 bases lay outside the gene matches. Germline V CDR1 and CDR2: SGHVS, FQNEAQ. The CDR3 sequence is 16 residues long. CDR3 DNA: TGTGCCAGCAGCTTATCGGACAGGGGCCTCAATCAGCCCCAGCATTTT. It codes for CASSLSDRGLNQPQHF.

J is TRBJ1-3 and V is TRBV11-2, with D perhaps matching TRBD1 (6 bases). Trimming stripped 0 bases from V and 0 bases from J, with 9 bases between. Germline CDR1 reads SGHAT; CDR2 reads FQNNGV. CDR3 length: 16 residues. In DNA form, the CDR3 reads TGTGCCAGCAGCTTAGAAAGGACAGTCTCTGGAAACACCATATATTTT. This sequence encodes CASSLERTVSGNTIYF.

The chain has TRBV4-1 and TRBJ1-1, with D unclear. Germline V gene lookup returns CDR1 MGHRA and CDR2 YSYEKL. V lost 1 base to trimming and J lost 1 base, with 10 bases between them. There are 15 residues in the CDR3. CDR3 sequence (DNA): TGCGCCAGCAGCCAAGGTTCGCGGGGGAACACTGAAGCTTTCTTT. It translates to CASSQGSRGNTEAFF.

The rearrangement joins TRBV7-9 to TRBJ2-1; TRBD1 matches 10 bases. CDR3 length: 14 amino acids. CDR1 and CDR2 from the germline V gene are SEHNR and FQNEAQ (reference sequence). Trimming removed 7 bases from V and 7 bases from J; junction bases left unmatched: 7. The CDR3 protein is CASKPTGGFNEQFF. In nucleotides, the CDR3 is TGTGCCAGCAAGCCGACAGGGGGCTTTAATGAGCAGTTCTTC.

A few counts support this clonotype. The CDR3 nucleotides read TGTGCCAGCAGCTCGGGCAGGGCGAGTTCAGATACGCAGTATTTT. Protein: CASSSGRASSDTQYF. V gene TRBV12-3 or TRBV12-4 combines with J gene TRBJ2-3, with a tentative D call TRBD1 (5 bases). This CDR3 comprises 15 residues. Trimming took off 6 bases at V and 4 bases at J, with 17 bases between the two ends.

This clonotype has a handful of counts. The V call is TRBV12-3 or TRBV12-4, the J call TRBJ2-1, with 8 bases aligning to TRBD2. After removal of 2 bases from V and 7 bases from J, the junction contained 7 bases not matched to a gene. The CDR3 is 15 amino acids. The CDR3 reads CASSLSSGRSNEQFF. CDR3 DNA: TGTGCCAGCAGTTTATCTAGCGGGCGGAGTAATGAGCAGTTCTTC.